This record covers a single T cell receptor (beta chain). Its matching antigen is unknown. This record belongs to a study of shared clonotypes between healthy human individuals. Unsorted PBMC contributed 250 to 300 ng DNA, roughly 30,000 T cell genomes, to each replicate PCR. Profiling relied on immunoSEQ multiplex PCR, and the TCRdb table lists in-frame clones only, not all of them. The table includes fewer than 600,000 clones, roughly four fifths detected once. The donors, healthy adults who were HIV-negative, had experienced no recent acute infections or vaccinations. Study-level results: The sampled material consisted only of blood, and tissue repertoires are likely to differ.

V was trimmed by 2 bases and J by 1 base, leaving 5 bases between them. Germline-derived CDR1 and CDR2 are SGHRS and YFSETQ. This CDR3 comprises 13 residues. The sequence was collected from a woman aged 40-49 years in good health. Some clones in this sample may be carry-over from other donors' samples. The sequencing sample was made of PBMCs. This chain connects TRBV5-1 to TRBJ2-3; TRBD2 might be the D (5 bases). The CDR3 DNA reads TGCGCCAGCAGCTTTAGCGGCACAGATACGCAGTATTTT. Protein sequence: CASSFSGTDTQYF. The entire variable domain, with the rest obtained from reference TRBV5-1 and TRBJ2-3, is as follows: KAGVTQTPRYLIKTRGQQVTLSCSPISGHRSVSWYQQTPGQGLQFLFEYFSETQRNKGNFPGRFSGRQFSNSRSEMNVSTLELGDSALYLCASSFSGTDTQYFGPGTRLTVL.